A single T cell receptor (beta chain) is shown here with its context. The data were taken from a study of blood T cell repertoires in COVID-19. About the study: The United States, Italy and Spain provided the acute and convalescent COVID-19 samples. In each case, the material was cDNA or gDNA derived from T cells, B-cell-depleted T cells, or PBMCs.

Study processing details: Scientists estimated how many nucleated cells there were by amplifying reference gene primers. Method: immunoSEQ multiplex PCR; TCRdb's copy keeps in-frame clones and lacks some. The V and J calls and clone size are taken from that table; D and trimming were inferred from the DNA. Of nearly 35,000 clones listed, over 90% are singletons. The V segment lost 3 bases and the J segment 5 bases; nucleotides outside the gene matches: 4. This CDR3 has 14 residues. Per germline, CDR1 DFQATT and CDR2 SNEGSKA (reference sequence). The material sequenced was peripheral blood. The chain is built from TRBV20-1 and TRBJ1-5, with 10 bases that match TRBD1. The receptor was derived from a human donor in a cohort sampled during active COVID-19. The CDR3 protein is CSASGDRGHQPQHF. The CDR3 DNA sequence: TGCAGTGCTAGTGGGGACAGGGGCCATCAGCCCCAGCATTTT.